This TCR beta chain derives from a study of blood T cells in healthy people across ages (dated by TCRdb to the mid-2010s). Concerning the study at large: In model experiments, template switching captured about one uniquely barcoded TCR beta cDNA molecule for every two T cells. To avoid experimental bias, donors of different ages were spread randomly across the sequencing lanes. Using deep sequencing normalized with unique cDNA molecular identifiers, the study measured how TCR beta repertoire diversity changes with age. The donors were divided into four age groups: young (average approximately 16 years), middle-aged (approximately 42), aged (62) and long-lived (about 79). Using the same blood draw, the study looked at two additional independent replicas of 1 million unique cDNA reads for two donors, one aged 18 to 30 and the other aged 80 or older.

Library prep was done by 5' RACE. Sequencing instrument: Illumina HiSeq 2500. The second PCR ran for about 6 to 12 cycles and used a J-beta primer mix along with a sample-barcoded 5' primer. Each TCR beta cDNA molecule received a unique molecular identifier from a template-switch 5' adaptor carrying 12 random nucleotides. Each sample yielded at least 3 million CDR3-containing paired-end reads. First-strand cDNA was synthesized from all RNA with the Mint cDNA synthesis kit, primed by a TRBC-specific oligonucleotide. After uracil-DNA glycosylase treatment, a first 18-cycle PCR used universal primers M1SS and BC2_uni_R on all cDNA. Per the authors' processing: For normalization, 1 million high-quality reads, each with a distinct molecular identifier, were randomly selected from each sample. Reads sharing molecular identifiers were discarded rather than binned into consensus sequences. MiTCR, run with a Q25 quality threshold and the strictest error-elimination algorithm, handled CDR3 identification, clonotype clustering and error correction. A nonparametric unseen species model using Euler transformation provided a lower-bound estimate of total TCR beta diversity. The raw public data were reprocessed by TCRdb itself: fastp quality trimming at Q25, MiXCR clonotype calling, in-frame beta chains only. Rows are unified per CDR3 protein, each entry keeping the most common DNA and genes. TCRdb's processing, not the study's, gives the V and J calls here. The sample table contains about 1.8 million distinct CDR3 sequences; only one count was recorded for just under 50% of them. 2.1% of the sample is in the top ten clones.

Donors were approximately 42 systemically healthy Caucasian individuals from Russia aged roughly 6 to 90 years. Each donor gave about 9.7 milliliters of peripheral blood, drawn into EDTA-treated Vacutainer tubes. Ficoll-Paque density-gradient centrifugation was used to isolate PBMCs, with at least 6 million per sample. Trizol reagent was used to extract total RNA from PBMCs, with at least 5.5 micrograms per sample. For every donor, flow cytometry on a PBMC aliquot measured the percentage of naive CD45RAhigh/CD27high T cells. Details on this clonotype: Its cognate antigen has yet to be identified. It has no much larger one-base neighbor in the sample; base qualities were not kept.

What the work shows at the level of the full study, not this receptor alone: The percentage of naive T cells measured by flow cytometry correlated strongly with observed TCR beta diversity. Because profiling used bulk unsorted PBMCs, naive and antigen-experienced compartments could not be compared conclusively. Observed TCR beta diversity per million T cells fell roughly linearly with age, and a significant reduction was already apparent by age around 40. Compared with the aged group, the long-lived group had more naive CD4+ T cells, fewer expanded clones and increased TCR diversity, a pattern suggesting age selection. Total diversity estimates from one million sequenced T cells were considered lower bounds and underestimates. Donor CMV infection status was unknown, potentially confounding age-related changes in expanded clonotypes.

The sample was blood. This sequence originates from a woman aged 40 to 55 in good health.

The CDR3 reads as follows: CATSTGDRGTIYGYTF. The bases read TGTGCCACCAGCACCGGGGACAGGGGTACTATCTATGGCTACACCTTC. This receptor chain uses TRBV15 and TRBJ1-2; TRBD1 aligns with 10 central bases. The CDR3 runs 16 amino acids, cysteine and phenylalanine included. Only CDR3 DNA remains: 48 bases, in frame from the first base. According to the germline V gene (reference sequence), CDR1 reads LNHNV and CDR2 reads YYDKDF. After removal of 4 bases from V and 4 bases from J, the junction retains 9 bases not matched to a gene.